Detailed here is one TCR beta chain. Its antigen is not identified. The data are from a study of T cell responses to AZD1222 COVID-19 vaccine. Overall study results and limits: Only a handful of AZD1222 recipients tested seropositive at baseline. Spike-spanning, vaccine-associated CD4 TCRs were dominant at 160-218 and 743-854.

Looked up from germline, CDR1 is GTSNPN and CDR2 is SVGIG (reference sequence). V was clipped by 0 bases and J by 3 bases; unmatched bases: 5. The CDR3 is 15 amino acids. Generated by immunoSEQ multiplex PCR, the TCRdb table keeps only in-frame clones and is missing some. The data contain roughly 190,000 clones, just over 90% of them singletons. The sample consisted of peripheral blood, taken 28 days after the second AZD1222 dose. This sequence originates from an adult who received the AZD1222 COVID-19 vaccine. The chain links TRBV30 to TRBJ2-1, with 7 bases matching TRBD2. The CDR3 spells CAWSVIGGGYNEQFF. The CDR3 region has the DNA TGTGCCTGGAGTGTTATTGGCGGGGGCTACAATGAGCAGTTCTTC.